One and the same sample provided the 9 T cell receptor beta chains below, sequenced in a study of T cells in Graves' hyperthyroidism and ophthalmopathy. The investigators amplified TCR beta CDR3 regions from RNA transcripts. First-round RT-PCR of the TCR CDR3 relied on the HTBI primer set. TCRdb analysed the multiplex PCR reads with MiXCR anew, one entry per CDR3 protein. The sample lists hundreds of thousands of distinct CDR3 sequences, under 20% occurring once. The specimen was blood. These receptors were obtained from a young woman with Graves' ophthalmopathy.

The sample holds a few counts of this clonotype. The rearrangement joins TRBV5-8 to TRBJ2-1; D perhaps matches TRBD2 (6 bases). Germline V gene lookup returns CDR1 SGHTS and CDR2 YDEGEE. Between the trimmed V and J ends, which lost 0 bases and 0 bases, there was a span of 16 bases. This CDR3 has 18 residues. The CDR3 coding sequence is TGTGCCAGCAGCTTGGGGCGGCTGGCCGGGGGCTCCTACAATGAGCAGTTCTTC. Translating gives CASSLGRLAGGSYNEQFF.

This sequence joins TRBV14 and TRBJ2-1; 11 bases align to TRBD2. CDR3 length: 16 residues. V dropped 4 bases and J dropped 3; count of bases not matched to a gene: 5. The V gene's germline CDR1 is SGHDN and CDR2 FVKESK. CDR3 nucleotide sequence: TGTGCCAGCAGCCCCCTAGGGACTAGCGGCTACAATGAGCAGTTCTTC. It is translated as CASSPLGTSGYNEQFF.

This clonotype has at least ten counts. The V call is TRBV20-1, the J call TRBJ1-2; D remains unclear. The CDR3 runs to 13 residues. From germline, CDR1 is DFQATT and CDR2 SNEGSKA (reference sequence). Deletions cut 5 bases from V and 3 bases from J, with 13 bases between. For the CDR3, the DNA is TGCAGTGCTCCAAGCGGCCAGGACTATGGCTACACCTTC. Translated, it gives CSAPSGQDYGYTF.

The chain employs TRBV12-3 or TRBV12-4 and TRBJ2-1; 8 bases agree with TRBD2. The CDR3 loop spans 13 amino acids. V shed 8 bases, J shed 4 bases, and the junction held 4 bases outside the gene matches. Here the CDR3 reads CASLAGRYNEQFF. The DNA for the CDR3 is TGTGCCAGCTTAGCGGGGAGGTACAATGAGCAGTTCTTC.

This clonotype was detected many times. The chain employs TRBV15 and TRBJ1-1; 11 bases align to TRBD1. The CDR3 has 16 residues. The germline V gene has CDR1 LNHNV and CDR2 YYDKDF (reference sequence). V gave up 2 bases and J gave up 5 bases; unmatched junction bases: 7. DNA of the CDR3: TGTGCCACCAGCAGACCCAGGACAGGGGGCGTTACTGAAGCTTTCTTT. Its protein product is CATSRPRTGGVTEAFF. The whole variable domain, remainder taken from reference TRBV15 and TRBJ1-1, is DAMVIQNPRYQVTQFGKPVTLSCSQTLNHNVMYWYQQKSSQAPKLLFHYYDKDFNNEADTPDNFQSRRPNTSFCFLDIRSPGLGDTAMYLCATSRPRTGGVTEAFFGQGTRLTVV.

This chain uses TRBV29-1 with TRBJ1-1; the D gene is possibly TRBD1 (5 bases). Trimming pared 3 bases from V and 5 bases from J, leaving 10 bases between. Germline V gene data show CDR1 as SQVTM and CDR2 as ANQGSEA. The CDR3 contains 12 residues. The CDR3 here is CSVEGGGTEAFF. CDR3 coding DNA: TGCAGCGTTGAGGGGGGAGGTACTGAAGCTTTCTTT.

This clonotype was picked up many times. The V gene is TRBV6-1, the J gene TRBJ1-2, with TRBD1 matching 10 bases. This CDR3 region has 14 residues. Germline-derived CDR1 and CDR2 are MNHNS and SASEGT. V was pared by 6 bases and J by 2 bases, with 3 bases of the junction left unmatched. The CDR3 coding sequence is TGTGCCAGCAGGGCGACAGGGGGCAACTATGGCTACACCTTC. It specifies CASRATGGNYGYTF.

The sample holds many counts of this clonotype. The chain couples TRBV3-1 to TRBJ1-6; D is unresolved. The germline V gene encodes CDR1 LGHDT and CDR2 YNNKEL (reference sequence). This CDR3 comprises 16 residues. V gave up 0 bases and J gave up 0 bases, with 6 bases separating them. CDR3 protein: CASSQEGTSYNSPLHF. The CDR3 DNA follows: TGTGCCAGCAGCCAAGAGGGCACCTCCTATAATTCACCCCTCCACTTT.

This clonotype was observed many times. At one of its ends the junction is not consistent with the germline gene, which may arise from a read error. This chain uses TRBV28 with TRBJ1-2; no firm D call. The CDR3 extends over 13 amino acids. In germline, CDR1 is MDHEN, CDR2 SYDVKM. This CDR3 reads CASSLEGNYGYTF. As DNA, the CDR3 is TGCGCCAGCAGCTTGGAGGGAAACTATGGCTACACCTTC.